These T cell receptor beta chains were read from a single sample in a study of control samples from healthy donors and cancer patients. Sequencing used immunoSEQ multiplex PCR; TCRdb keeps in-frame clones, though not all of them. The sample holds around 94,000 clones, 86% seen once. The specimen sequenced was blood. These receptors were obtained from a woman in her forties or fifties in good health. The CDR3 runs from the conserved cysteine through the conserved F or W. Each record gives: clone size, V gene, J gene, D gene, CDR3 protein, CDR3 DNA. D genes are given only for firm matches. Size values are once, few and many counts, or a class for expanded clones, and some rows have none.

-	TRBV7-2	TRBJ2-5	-	CASSWQAGPETQYF	TGTGCCAGCAGCTGGCAAGCAGGTCCAGAGACCCAGTACTTC
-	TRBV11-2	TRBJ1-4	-	CASSLVGVGEKLFF	TGTGCCAGCAGCTTGGTAGGGGTTGGAGAAAAACTGTTTTTT
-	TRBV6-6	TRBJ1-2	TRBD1	CASRSTGGDYGYTF	TGTGCCAGCAGGTCTACAGGGGGCGACTATGGCTACACCTTC
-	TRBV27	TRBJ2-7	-	CASSLKFRLDYEQYF	TGTGCCAGCAGTCTTAAGTTTCGCCTCGACTACGAGCAGTACTTC
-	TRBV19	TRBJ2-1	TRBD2	CASSISGTSGNEQFF	TGTGCCAGTAGTATCTCCGGGACTAGCGGGAATGAGCAGTTCTTC
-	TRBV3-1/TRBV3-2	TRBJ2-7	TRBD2	CASSPRLAGSYEQYF	TGTGCCAGCAGCCCGCGACTAGCGGGATCCTACGAGCAGTACTTC
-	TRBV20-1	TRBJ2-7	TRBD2	CSASGGRASYEQYF	TGCAGTGCTAGTGGGGGGAGGGCCTCCTACGAGCAGTACTTC
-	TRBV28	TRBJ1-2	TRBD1	CASSSPGAGGIGPGGYTF	TGTGCCAGCAGTTCACCGGGGGCAGGGGGTATAGGGCCGGGTGGCTACACCTTC
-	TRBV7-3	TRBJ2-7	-	CASSLGVEPSYEQYF	TGTGCCAGCAGCTTGGGTGTCGAACCCTCCTACGAGCAGTACTTC
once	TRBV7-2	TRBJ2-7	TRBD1	CASSLRDRYEQYF	TGTGCCAGCAGCTTGCGGGACAGGTACGAGCAGTACTTC
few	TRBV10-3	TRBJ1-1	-	CAISESGGGTEAFF	TGTGCCATCAGTGAGTCCGGGGGGGGCACTGAAGCTTTCTTT
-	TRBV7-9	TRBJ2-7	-	CASSGGFPYEQYF	TGTGCCAGCAGCGGCGGGTTCCCCTACGAGCAGTACTTC
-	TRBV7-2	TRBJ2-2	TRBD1	CASSLWTGVNTGELFF	TGTGCCAGCAGCCTCTGGACAGGGGTTAACACCGGGGAGCTGTTTTTT
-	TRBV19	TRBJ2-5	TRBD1	CASSMETGGWETQYF	TGTGCCAGTAGTATGGAGACAGGGGGCTGGGAGACCCAGTACTTC
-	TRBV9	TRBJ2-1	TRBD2	CASSVEILAGERNEQFF	TGTGCCAGCAGCGTAGAAATCCTAGCGGGTGAGCGCAATGAGCAGTTCTTC
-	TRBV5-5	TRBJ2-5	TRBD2	CASSLDPTSGRAGETQYF	TGTGCCAGCAGCTTGGACCCTACTAGCGGGAGGGCCGGAGAGACCCAGTACTTC
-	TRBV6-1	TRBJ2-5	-	CASREPGHPTQETQYF	TGTGCCAGCAGGGAACCGGGACACCCAACCCAAGAGACCCAGTACTTC
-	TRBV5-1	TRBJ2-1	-	CASSLLTSYNEQFF	TGCGCCAGCAGCTTACTGACTTCTTACAATGAGCAGTTCTTC
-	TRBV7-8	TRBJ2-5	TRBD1	CASSLRAYGQGSKETQYF	TGTGCCAGCAGCTTACGGGCGTACGGACAGGGGTCGAAAGAGACCCAGTACTTC
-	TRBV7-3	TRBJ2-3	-	CASSLGGETDTQYF	TGTGCCAGCAGCTTAGGAGGGGAAACAGATACGCAGTATTTT
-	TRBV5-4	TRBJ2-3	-	CASSLSLTTTDTQYF	TGTGCCAGCAGCTTGTCACTTACAACCACAGATACGCAGTATTTT
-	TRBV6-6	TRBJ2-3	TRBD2	CASTKTSGRADTQYF	TGTGCCAGCACTAAGACTAGCGGGAGAGCAGATACGCAGTATTTT
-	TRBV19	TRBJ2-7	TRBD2	CASSLPLRAGGPSREQYF	TGTGCCAGTAGTCTTCCTTTGAGAGCGGGAGGGCCGTCGAGGGAGCAGTACTTC
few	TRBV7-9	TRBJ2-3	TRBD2	CASSLGLAGGRTDTQYF	TGTGCCAGCAGCCTCGGACTAGCGGGAGGACGCACAGATACGCAGTATTTT
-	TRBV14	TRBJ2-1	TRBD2	CASSQLLAGDYNEQFF	TGTGCCAGCAGCCAACTCCTAGCGGGGGACTACAATGAGCAGTTCTTC
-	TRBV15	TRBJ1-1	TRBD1	CATSLGSGGNTEAFF	TGTGCCACCAGCTTAGGATCAGGGGGGAACACTGAAGCTTTCTTT
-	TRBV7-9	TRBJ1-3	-	CASSSPPAAGHSGNTIYF	TGTGCCAGCAGCTCACCGCCGGCGGCGGGTCATTCTGGAAACACCATATATTTT
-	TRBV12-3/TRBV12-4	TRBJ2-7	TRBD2	CASTLSGAYEQYF	TGTGCCAGCACCCTTAGCGGGGCCTACGAGCAGTACTTC
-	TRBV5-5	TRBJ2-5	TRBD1	CASSLGYQGVPQYF	TGTGCCAGCAGCTTGGGGTACCAGGGGGTGCCCCAGTACTTC
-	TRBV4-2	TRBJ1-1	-	CASSPREGGLAEAFF	TGTGCCAGCAGCCCCCGGGAGGGGGGTTTGGCTGAAGCTTTCTTT
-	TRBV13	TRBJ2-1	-	CASSDRTASYNEQFF	TGTGCCAGCAGCGACCGAACGGCCTCCTACAATGAGCAGTTCTTC
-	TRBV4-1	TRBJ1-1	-	CASSQGTQASYTEAFF	TGCGCCAGCAGCCAGGGGACACAGGCCTCGTACACTGAAGCTTTCTTT
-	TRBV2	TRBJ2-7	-	CASSDLRARSYEQYF	TGTGCCAGCAGTGACCTTCGGGCCCGATCCTACGAGCAGTACTTC
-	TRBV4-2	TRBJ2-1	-	CASSKGERNEQFF	TGTGCCAGCAGCAAAGGGGAGCGGAATGAGCAGTTCTTC
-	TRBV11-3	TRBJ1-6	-	CASSLAPGNNSPLHF	TGTGCCAGCAGCTTAGCCCCGGGAAATAATTCACCCCTCCACTTT
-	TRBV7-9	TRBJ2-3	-	CASSLSQATDTQYF	TGTGCCAGCAGCTTATCGCAGGCGACAGATACGCAGTATTTT
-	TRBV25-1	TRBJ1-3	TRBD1	CASSESRGGGNTIYF	TGTGCCAGCAGTGAAAGCAGGGGGGGCGGAAACACCATATATTTT
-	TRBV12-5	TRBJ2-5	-	CASGPSPWTQYF	TGTGCTAGTGGTCCCTCCCCATGGACCCAGTACTTC
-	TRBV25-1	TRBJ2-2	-	CASTRGTGELFF	TGTGCCAGCACAAGGGGAACCGGGGAGCTGTTTTTT
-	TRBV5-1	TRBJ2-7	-	CASSLGGYEQYF	TGCGCCAGCAGCTTGGGGGGTTACGAGCAGTACTTC
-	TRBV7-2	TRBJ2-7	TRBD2	CASSETRSGGYEQYF	TGTGCCAGCAGCGAGACCCGGAGCGGGGGCTACGAGCAGTACTTC